Below are 8 T cell receptor beta chains sequenced from a single sample in a study of cytomegalovirus exposure and HLA in healthy donors (dated by TCRdb to between 2016 and 2019). The library was produced with the immunoSEQ multiplex PCR assay. In its TCRdb copy, this immuneACCESS table keeps in-frame sequences only and misses some clones. Where compared with another copy, unresolved V genes explain less than half of these, and the others have no known cause. Counted in this sample were approximately 300,000 clones; about 90% of them appeared once. More than 0.9% of the sample rests with the top ten. What was sequenced was PBMCs. Receptors were obtained from a woman in her twenties or thirties in good health and CMV-seropositive.

The table lists this clone with a few counts. This chain connects TRBV18 to TRBJ2-1; D may match TRBD1 or TRBD2 (5 bases each). CDR3 length equals 15 residues. Trimming took 3 bases from V and 0 from J, leaving 9 bases between them. Germline CDR1 KGHSH, CDR2 LQKENI. CDR3 amino acids: CASSPLGDSYNEQFF. CDR3 nucleotides: TGTGCCAGCTCACCTTTGGGGGACTCCTACAATGAGCAGTTCTTC.

The gene calls are TRBV27 and TRBJ2-2, with D perhaps TRBD2 (5 bases). The germline V gene encodes CDR1 MNHEY and CDR2 SMNVEV (reference sequence). With 5 bases removed from V and 6 bases from J, the gap between germline ends came to 10 bases. The CDR3 is 13 amino acids. For the CDR3, the DNA is TGTGCCAGCAGTCTCGGGATCTCCGGGGAGCTGTTTTTT. It is translated as CASSLGISGELFF.

The V call is TRBV2, the J call TRBJ2-7; no clear D gene. V was cut by 8 bases and J by 0 bases, with 14 bases left in between. CDR1 and CDR2 (germline): SNHLY, FYNNEI. The CDR3 consists of 14 residues. CDR3 sequence (DNA): TGTGCCAGCGGGCGGTACAGCTTCTCCTACGAGCAGTACTTC. It encodes CASGRYSFSYEQYF.

The chain recombines TRBV6-1 with TRBJ2-7, with D uncertain. The CDR3 has 12 amino acids. The V end lost 3 bases, the J end lost 2 bases, and 5 bases lay between the germline ends. Germline V gives CDR1 MNHNS, CDR2 SASEGT. CDR3 residues: CASSEQAYEQYF. CDR3 nucleotide sequence: TGTGCCAGCAGTGAGCAAGCCTACGAGCAGTACTTC.

J is TRBJ1-4 and V is TRBV6-5; D gene unclear. Germline loops: CDR1 MNHEY, CDR2 SVGAGI. The V and J ends lost 0 bases and 5 bases respectively, with 10 bases between them. The CDR3 runs to 15 residues. The CDR3 region has the DNA TGTGCCAGCAGTTACTCGGGGTCCTCGAATGAAAAACTGTTTTTT. It encodes CASSYSGSSNEKLFF.

J is TRBJ2-2 and V is TRBV4-3, with TRBD1 matching 7 bases. The trim removed 4 bases at V and 0 bases at J, leaving 2 bases unmatched. Germline-derived CDR1 and CDR2 are LGHNA and YSLEER. The CDR3 extends over 15 amino acids. CDR3 sequence reads: CASSRGQPNTGELFF. The CDR3, as DNA: TGCGCCAGCAGCCGGGGACAGCCGAACACCGGGGAGCTGTTTTTT.

The chain couples TRBV30 to TRBJ1-2; D gene unclear. CDR3 length: 11 residues. Trimming took off 5 bases at V and 4 bases at J, with 8 bases between the two ends. Germline V gene lookup returns CDR1 GTSNPN and CDR2 SVGIG (reference sequence). Here the CDR3 reads CAWEGGYGYTF. CDR3 DNA: TGTGCCTGGGAGGGAGGCTATGGCTACACCTTC.

The chain couples TRBV13 to TRBJ1-2; no clear D. There are 14 residues in the CDR3. The germline V gene encodes CDR1 PRHDT and CDR2 FYEKMQ (reference sequence). V shed 5 bases and J shed 11 bases, with 21 bases lying between them. For the CDR3, the DNA is TGTGCCAGCAGCCTAGAGGCGTATCCGGACGTATACACCTTC. This gives the protein CASSLEAYPDVYTF.